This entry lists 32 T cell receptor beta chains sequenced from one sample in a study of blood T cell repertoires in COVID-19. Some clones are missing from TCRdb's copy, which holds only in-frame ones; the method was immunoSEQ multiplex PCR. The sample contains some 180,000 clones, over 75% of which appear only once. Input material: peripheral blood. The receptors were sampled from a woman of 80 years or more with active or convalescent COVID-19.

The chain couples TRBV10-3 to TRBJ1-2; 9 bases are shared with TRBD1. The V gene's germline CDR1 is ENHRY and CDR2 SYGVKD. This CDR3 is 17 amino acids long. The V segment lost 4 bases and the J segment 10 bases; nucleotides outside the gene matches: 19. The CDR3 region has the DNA TGTGCCATCAGTGCCCGGGACAGGGTTCAGCCTCCTATATTCTACACCTTC. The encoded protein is CAISARDRVQPPIFYTF.

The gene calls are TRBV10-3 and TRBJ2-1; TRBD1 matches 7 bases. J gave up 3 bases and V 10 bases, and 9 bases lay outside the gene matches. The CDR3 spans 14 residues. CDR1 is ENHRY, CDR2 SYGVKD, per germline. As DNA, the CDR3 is TGTGCCACACGAGGGGCAGGGGGCTACAATGAGCAGTTCTTC. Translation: CATRGAGGYNEQFF.

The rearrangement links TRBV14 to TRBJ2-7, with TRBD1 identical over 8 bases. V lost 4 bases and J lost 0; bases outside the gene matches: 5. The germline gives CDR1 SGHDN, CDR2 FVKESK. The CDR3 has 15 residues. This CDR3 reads CASSLGTGISYEQYF. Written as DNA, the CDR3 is TGTGCCAGCAGCCTAGGGACAGGCATCTCCTACGAGCAGTACTTC.

The CDR3 reads CASSLELGGGMNTEAFF. Written as DNA, the CDR3 is TGCGCCAGCAGCTTGGAACTAGGCGGCGGCATGAACACTGAAGCTTTCTTT. The chain links TRBV5-1 to TRBJ1-1; the D is unclear. This CDR3 has 17 residues. Germline lookup yields CDR1 SGHRS and CDR2 YFSETQ. Trimming pared 0 bases from V and 0 bases from J, leaving 15 bases between.

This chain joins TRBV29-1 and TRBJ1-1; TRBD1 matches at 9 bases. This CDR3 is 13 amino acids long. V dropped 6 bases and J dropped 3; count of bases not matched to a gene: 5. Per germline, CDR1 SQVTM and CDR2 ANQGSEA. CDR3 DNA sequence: TGCAGCGTCTCACAGGGGGCAGACACTGAAGCTTTCTTT. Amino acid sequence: CSVSQGADTEAFF.

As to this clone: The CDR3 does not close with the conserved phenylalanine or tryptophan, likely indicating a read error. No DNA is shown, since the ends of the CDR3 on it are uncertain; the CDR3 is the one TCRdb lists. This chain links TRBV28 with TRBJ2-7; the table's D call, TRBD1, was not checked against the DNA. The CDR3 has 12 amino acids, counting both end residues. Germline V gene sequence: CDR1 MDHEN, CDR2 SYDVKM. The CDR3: CASSPPGQRMQA.

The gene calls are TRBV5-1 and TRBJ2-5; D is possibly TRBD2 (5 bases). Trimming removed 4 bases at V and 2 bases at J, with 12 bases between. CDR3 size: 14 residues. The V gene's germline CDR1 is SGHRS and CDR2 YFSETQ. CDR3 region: CASSLRGPQETQYF. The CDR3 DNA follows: TGCGCCAGCAGCCTCCGGGGTCCACAAGAGACCCAGTACTTC. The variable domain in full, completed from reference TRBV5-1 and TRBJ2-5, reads KAGVTQTPRYLIKTRGQQVTLSCSPISGHRSVSWYQQTPGQGLQFLFEYFSETQRNKGNFPGRFSGRQFSNSRSEMNVSTLELGDSALYLCASSLRGPQETQYFGPGTRLLVL.

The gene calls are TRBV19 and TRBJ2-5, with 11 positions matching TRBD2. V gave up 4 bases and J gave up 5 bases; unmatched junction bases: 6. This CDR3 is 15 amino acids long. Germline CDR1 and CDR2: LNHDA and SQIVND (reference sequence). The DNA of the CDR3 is TGTGCCAGTAGTAAACTAGCGGGGGTAGCGGAGACCCAGTACTTC. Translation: CASSKLAGVAETQYF.

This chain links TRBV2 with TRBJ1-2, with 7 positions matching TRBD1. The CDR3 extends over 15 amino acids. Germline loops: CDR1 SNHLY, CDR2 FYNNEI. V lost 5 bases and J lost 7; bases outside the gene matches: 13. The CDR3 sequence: CASSNPGTAASGYTF. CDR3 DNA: TGTGCCAGCAGTAACCCCGGGACAGCTGCCTCTGGCTACACCTTC.

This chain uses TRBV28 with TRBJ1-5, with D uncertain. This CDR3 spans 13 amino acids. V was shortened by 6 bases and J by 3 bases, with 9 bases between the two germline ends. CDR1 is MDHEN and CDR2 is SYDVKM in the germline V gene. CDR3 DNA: TGTGCCAGCAGGGCTGAATTCAATCAGCCCCAGCATTTT. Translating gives CASRAEFNQPQHF.

This CDR3 is CASSERDRGLGTEAFF. In DNA form, the CDR3 reads TGCGCCAGCAGCGAGAGGGACAGGGGCCTGGGAACTGAAGCTTTCTTT. The V call is TRBV4-1, the J call TRBJ1-1; 10 bases line up with TRBD1. The J segment lost 5 bases and the V segment lost 5 bases, leaving 11 bases of the junction unmatched. Looked up from germline, CDR1 is MGHRA and CDR2 is YSYEKL. The CDR3 extends over 16 amino acids.

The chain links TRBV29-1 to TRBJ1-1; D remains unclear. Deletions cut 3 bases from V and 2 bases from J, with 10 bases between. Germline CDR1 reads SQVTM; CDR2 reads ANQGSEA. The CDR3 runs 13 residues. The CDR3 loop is CSVDEQSNTEAFF. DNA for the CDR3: TGCAGCGTTGATGAACAGAGTAACACTGAAGCTTTCTTT.

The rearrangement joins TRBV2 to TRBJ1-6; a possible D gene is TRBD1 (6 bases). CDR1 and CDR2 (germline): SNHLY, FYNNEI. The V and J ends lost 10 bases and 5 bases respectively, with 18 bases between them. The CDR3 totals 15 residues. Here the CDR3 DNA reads TGTGCCACCACTAACCGGGACACTCATAATTCACCCCTCCACTTT. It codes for CATTNRDTHNSPLHF.

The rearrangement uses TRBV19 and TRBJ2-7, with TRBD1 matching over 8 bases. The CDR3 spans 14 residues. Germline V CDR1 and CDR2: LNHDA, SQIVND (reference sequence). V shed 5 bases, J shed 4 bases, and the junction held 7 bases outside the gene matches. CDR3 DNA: TGTGCCAGTAGTTTAGGACAGGGACCATACGAGCAGTACTTC. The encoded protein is CASSLGQGPYEQYF.

The CDR3 is CASSWGTIRSPLHF. In nucleotides, the CDR3 is TGTGCCAGCAGCTGGGGGACAATTCGTTCACCCCTCCACTTT. The chain has TRBV28 and TRBJ1-6, with D tentatively TRBD1 (6 bases). The germline V gene encodes CDR1 MDHEN and CDR2 SYDVKM. The CDR3 is 14 residues long. Trimming removed 6 bases at V and 9 bases at J, with 15 bases between.

This CDR3 reads CATRPGGGNQPQHF. The CDR3 DNA reads TGTGCCACCCGGCCAGGGGGCGGCAATCAGCCCCAGCATTTT. The rearrangement uses TRBV6-5 and TRBJ1-5; 8 bases agree with TRBD1. Germline CDR1 and CDR2: MNHEY and SVGAGI. This CDR3 region has 14 residues. Germline trimming cut 10 bases from V and 2 bases from J; bases unmatched to any gene: 7.

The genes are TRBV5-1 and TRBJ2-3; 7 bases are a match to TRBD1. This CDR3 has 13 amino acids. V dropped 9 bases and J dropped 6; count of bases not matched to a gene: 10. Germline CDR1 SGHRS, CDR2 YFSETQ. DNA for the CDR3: TGCGCCACCCGACAGGGTCCCACCGATACGCAGTATTTT. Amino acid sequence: CATRQGPTDTQYF.

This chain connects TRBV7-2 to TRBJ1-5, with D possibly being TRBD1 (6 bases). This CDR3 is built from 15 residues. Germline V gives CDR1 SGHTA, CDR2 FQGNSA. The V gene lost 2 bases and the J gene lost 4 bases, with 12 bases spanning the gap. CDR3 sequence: CASSLFSRGNQPQHF. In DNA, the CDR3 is TGTGCCAGCAGCTTATTCTCCAGGGGTAATCAGCCCCAGCATTTT.

The CDR3 coding sequence is TGCGCCAGCAGCTTGGATATCCAGGATGGTCAGCCCCAGCATTTT. It yields the protein CASSLDIQDGQPQHF. V is TRBV5-1 and J is TRBJ1-5; no clear D. Germline V gives CDR1 SGHRS, CDR2 YFSETQ. The germline V and J ends were trimmed by 0 bases and 6 bases, with 13 bases remaining between them. The CDR3 is 15 amino acids.

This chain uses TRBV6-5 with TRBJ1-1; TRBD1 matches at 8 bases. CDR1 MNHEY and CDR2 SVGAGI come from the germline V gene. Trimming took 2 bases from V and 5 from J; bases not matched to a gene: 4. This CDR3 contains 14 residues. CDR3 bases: TGTGCCAGCAGTTACGGACAGGGAAGGACTGAAGCTTTCTTT. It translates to CASSYGQGRTEAFF.

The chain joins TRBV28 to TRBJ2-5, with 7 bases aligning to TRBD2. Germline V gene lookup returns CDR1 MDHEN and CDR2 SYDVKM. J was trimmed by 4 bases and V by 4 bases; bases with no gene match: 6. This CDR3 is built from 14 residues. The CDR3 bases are TGTGCCAGCAGTTCAATAGCGGGTCCAGAGACCCAGTACTTC. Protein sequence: CASSSIAGPETQYF.

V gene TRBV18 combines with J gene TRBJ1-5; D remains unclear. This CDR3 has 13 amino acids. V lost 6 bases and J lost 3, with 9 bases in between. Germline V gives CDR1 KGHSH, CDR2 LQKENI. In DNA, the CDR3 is TGTGCCAGCTCGCCCGCAGACAATCAGCCCCAGCATTTT. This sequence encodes CASSPADNQPQHF.

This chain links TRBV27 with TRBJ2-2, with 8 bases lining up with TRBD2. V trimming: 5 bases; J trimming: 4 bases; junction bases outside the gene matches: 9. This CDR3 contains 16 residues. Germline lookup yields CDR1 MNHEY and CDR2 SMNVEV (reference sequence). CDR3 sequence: CASSPVAGSGTGELFF. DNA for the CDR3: TGTGCCAGCAGTCCTGTAGCGGGGTCGGGCACCGGGGAGCTGTTTTTT.

The CDR3 DNA is TGCGCCAGCAGCTGGGAGGGAGGACCCCTCCACTTT. Its translation: CASSWEGGPLHF. V is TRBV5-1 and J is TRBJ1-6, with D hard to call. CDR3 size: 12 residues. From germline, CDR1 is SGHRS and CDR2 YFSETQ. Trimming took off 3 bases at V and 12 bases at J, with 10 bases between the two ends. Based on the CDR3 plus reference TRBV5-1 and TRBJ1-6, the full variable domain is KAGVTQTPRYLIKTRGQQVTLSCSPISGHRSVSWYQQTPGQGLQFLFEYFSETQRNKGNFPGRFSGRQFSNSRSEMNVSTLELGDSALYLCASSWEGGPLHFGNGTRLTVT.

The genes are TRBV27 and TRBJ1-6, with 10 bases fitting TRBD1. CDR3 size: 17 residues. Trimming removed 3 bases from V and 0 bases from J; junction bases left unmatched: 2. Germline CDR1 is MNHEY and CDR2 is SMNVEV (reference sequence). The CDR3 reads CASSFGTGDSYNSPLHF. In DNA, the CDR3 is TGTGCCAGCAGTTTCGGGACAGGGGACTCCTATAATTCACCCCTCCACTTT.

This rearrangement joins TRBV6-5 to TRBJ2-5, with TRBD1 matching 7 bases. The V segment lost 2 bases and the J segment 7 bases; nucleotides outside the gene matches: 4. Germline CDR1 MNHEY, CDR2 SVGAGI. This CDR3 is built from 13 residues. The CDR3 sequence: CASSYQTGTTQYF. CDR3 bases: TGTGCCAGCAGTTACCAGACAGGGACGACCCAGTACTTC.

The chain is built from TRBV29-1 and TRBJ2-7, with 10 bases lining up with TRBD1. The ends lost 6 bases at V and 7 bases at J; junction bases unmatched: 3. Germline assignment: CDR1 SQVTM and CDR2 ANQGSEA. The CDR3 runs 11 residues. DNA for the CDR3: TGCAGCGTAGGACAGGGGGGGGAGCAGTACTTC. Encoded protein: CSVGQGGEQYF.

CDR3 in amino acids: CASSAPKVAGSYNEQFF. CDR3 DNA: TGTGCCAGCAGTGCCCCCAAGGTAGCGGGGTCTTACAATGAGCAGTTCTTC. The gene calls are TRBV6-2 or TRBV6-3 and TRBJ2-1; 8 nucleotides match TRBD2. Germline V gene data show CDR1 as MNHEY and CDR2 as SVGEGT. The CDR3 totals 17 residues. Trimming at V came to 5 bases and at J to 4 bases, leaving 13 bases not matched to a gene.

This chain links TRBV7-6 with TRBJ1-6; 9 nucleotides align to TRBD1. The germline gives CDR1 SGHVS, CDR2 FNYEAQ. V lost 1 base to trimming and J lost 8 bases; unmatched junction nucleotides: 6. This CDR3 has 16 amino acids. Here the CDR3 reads CASSLGTGVLHSPLHF. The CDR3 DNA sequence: TGTGCCAGCAGCTTAGGGACAGGGGTCCTTCATTCACCCCTCCACTTT. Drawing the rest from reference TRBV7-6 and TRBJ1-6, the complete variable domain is GAGVSQSPRYKVTKRGQDVALRCDPISGHVSLYWYRQALGQGPEFLTYFNYEAQQDKSGLPNDRFSAERPEGSISTLTIQRTEQRDSAMYRCASSLGTGVLHSPLHFGNGTRLTVT.

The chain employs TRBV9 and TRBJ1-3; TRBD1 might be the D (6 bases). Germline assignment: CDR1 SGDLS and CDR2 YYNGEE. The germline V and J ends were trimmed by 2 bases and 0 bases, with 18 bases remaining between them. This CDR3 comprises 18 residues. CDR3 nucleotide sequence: TGTGCCAGCAGCGTCTCGACAGGCGGCCGCCTCTCTGGAAACACCATATATTTT. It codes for CASSVSTGGRLSGNTIYF. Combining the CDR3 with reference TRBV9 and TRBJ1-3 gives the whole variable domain DSGVTQTPKHLITATGQRVTLRCSPRSGDLSVYWYQQSLDQGLQFLIQYYNGEERAKGNILERFSAQQFPDLHSELNLSSLELGDSALYFCASSVSTGGRLSGNTIYFGEGSWLTVV.

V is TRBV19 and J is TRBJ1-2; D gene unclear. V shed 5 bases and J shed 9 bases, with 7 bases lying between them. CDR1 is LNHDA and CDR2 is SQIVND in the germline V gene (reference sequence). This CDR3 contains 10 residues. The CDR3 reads CASSGGRYTF. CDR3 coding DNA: TGTGCCAGTAGTGGAGGCCGCTACACCTTC. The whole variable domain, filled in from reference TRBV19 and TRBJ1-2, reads DGGITQSPKYLFRKEGQNVTLSCEQNLNHDAMYWYRQDPGQGLRLIYYSQIVNDFQKGDIAEGYSVSREKKESFPLTVTSAQKNPTAFYLCASSGGRYTFGSGTRLTVV.

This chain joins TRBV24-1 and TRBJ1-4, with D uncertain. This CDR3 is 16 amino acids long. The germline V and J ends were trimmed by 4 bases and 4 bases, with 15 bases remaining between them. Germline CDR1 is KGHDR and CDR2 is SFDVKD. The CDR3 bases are TGTGCCACCAGTGACCGACTGGTGGTCAGTAATGAAAAACTGTTTTTT. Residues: CATSDRLVVSNEKLFF.